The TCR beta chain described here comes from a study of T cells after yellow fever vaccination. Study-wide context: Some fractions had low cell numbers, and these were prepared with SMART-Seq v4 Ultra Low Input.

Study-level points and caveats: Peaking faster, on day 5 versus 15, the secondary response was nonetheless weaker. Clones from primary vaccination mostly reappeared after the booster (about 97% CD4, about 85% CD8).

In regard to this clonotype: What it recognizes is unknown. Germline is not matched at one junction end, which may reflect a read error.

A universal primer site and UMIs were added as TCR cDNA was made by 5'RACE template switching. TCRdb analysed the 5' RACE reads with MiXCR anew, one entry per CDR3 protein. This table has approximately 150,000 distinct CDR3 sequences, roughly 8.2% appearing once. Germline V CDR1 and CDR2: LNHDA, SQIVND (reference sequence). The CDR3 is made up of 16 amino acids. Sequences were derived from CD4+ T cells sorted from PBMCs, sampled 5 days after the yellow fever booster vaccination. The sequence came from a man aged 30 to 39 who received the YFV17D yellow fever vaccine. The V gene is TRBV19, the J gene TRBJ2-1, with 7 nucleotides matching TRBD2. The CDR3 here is CASSSAGVRSFNEQFF. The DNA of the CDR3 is TGTGCCAGTAGTTCGGCGGGGGTTAGGTCCTTCAATGAGCAGTTCTTC. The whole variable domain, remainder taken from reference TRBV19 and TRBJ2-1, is DGGITQSPKYLFRKEGQNVTLSCEQNLNHDAMYWYRQDPGQGLRLIYYSQIVNDFQKGDIAEGYSVSREKKESFPLTVTSAQKNPTAFYLCASSSAGVRSFNEQFFGPGTRLTVL.